This TCR beta chain was recorded in a study of blood T cells in healthy people across ages. This clonotype has only a few counts. Looked up from germline, CDR1 is SNHLY and CDR2 is FYNNEI. The CDR3 length is 14 residues. The germline V and J ends were trimmed by 1 base and 6 bases, with 10 bases remaining between them. Donors were systemically healthy Caucasian individuals from Russia aged 6 to 90 years. The sample, about 9.2 milliliters of peripheral blood, was drawn from each donor. A second 7 to 11 cycle PCR used barcoded and J-beta primers. TCRdb reprocessed the 5' RACE reads via MiXCR and lists one record per CDR3 protein. The sample contains hundreds of thousands of distinct CDR3 sequences, approximately 48% of which appear only once.

This TCR derives from a man in his 60s in good health. Sequenced sample: blood. The chain joins TRBV2 to TRBJ2-1; D is ambiguous. This CDR3 reads CASSEVITVNEQFF. In DNA, the CDR3 is TGTGCCAGCAGTGAAGTGATTACGGTCAATGAGCAGTTCTTC.